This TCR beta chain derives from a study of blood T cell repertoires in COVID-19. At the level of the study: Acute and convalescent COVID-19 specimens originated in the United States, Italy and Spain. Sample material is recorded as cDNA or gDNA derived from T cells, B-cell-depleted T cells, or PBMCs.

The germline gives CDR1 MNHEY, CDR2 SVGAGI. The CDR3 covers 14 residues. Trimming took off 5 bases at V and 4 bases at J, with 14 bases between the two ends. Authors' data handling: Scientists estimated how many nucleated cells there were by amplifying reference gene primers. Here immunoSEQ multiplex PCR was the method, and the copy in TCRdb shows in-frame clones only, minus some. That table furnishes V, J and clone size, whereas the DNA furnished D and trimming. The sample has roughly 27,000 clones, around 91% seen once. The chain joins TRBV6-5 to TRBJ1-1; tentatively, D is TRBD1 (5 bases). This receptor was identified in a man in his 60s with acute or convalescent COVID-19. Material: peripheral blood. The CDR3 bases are TGTGCCAGCAGTCCCCCGGACATAGCCACTGAAGCTTTCTTT. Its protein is CASSPPDIATEAFF.